The clone carrying this T cell receptor beta chain was found a few times. What it binds is not known. The CDR3 covers 14 residues. Trimming pared 0 bases from V and 1 base from J, leaving 8 bases between. Germline V CDR1 and CDR2: DFQATT, SNEGSKA (reference sequence). This record belongs to a study of early T cells in non-severe SARS-CoV-2 infection. General study findings and limits: VDJdb-based annotation leaned toward anti-spike CD8 responses and missed private and CD4 specificities.

Unique molecular identifiers were added to individual cDNA molecules. TCRdb re-analysed the 5' RACE reads in MiXCR, keeping a single row per CDR3 protein. The sample records about 99,000 distinct CDR3 sequences, over 15% being singletons. Sequencing was carried out using whole blood. The clonotype comes from an adult who was a healthcare worker with PCR-confirmed SARS-CoV-2 infection or an uninfected control (not recorded which). This chain links TRBV20-1 with TRBJ2-3; the D is unclear. This CDR3 is CSARDPPGTDTQYF. CDR3 coding DNA: TGCAGTGCTAGAGATCCGCCGGGCACAGATACGCAGTATTTT.